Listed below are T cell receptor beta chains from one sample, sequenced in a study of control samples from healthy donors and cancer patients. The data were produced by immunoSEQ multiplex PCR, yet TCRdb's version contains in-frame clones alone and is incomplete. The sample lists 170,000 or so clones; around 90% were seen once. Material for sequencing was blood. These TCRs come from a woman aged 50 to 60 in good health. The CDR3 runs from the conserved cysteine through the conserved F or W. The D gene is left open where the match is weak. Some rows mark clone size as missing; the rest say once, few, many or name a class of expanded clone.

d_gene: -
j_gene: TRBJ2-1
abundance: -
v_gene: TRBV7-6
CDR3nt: TGTGCCAGCAGCCCCAACGTGAAGGGGCTAAATGAGCAGTTCTTC
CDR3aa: CASSPNVKGLNEQFF

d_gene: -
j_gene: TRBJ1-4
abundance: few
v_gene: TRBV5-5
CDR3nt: TGTGCCAGCAGCTTGGAGACGAGAGGAAAACTGTTTTTT
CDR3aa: CASSLETRGKLFF

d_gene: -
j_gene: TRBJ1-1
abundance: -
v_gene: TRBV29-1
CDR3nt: TGCAGCGTTGAATACCTTGGGGAATCCGAAGCTTTCTTT
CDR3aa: CSVEYLGESEAFF

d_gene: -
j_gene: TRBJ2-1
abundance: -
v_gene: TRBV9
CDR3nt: TGTGCCAGCAGCGGACCACAAGGGGCGGAGCAGTTCTTC
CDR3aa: CASSGPQGAEQFF

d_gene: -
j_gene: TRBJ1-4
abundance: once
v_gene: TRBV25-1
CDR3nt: TGTGCCAGCAGTAAGGGGGGGGGAGCTAATGAAAAACTGTTTTTT
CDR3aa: CASSKGGGANEKLFF

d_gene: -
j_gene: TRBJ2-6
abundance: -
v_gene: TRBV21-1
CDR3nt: TGTGCCAGCAGCCCCGGACAGGGAAAGAGCTCTGGGGCCAACGTCCTGACTTTC
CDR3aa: CASSPGQGKSSGANVLTF

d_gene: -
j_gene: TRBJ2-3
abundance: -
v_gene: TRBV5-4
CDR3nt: TGTGCCAGCAGCTTGGGGCCGCTCAGCACAGATACGCAGTATTTT
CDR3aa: CASSLGPLSTDTQYF

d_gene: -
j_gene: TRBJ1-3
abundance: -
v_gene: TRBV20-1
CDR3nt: TGCAGTGCTAGTTACGGATCTGGAAACACCATATATTTT
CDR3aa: CSASYGSGNTIYF

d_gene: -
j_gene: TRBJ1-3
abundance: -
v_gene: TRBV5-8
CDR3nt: TGTGCCAGCAGCTTTGACGCGTCCTCTGGAAACACCATATATTTT
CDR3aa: CASSFDASSGNTIYF

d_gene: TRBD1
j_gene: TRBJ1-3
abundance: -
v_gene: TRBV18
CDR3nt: TGTGCCAGCTCACTGGGACAGGAAGGAAACACCATATATTTT
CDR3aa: CASSLGQEGNTIYF

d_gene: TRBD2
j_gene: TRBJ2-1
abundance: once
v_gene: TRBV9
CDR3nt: TGTGCCAGCAGCGTCGGGACTAGCGGGAGTGGGGAGCAGTTCTTC
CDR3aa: CASSVGTSGSGEQFF

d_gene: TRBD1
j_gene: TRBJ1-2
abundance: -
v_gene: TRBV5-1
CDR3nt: TGCGCCAGCAGCGTACAGGGGAGGAATGGCTACACCTTC
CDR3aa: CASSVQGRNGYTF

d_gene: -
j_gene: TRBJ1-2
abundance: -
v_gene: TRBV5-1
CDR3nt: TGCGCCAGCAGCTCCCAACCACAGGGCACGGGGGGCTACACCTTC
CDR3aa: CASSSQPQGTGGYTF

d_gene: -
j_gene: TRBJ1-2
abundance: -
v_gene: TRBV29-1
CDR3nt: TGCAGCGTCGCATTGAGGACTGGAGGCTACACCTTC
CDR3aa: CSVALRTGGYTF

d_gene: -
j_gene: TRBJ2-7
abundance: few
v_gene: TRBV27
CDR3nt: TGTGCCAGCAGTTTTGGCGTTGGGGAGACCTACGAGCAGTACTTC
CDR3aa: CASSFGVGETYEQYF

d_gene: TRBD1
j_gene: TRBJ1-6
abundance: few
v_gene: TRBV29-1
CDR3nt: TGCAGCGCTCAACAGGGGGCTCGTTCACCCCTCCACTTT
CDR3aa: CSAQQGARSPLHF

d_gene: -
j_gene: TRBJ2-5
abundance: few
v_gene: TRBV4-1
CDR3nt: TGCGCCAGCAGCCAAGATTGGGGATGGGGAGAGACCCAGTACTTC
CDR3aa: CASSQDWGWGETQYF

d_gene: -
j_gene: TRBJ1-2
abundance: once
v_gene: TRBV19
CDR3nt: TGTGCCAGTAGTATTGTATTCACCCCAGGGTATTCGTATGGCTACACCTTC
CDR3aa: CASSIVFTPGYSYGYTF

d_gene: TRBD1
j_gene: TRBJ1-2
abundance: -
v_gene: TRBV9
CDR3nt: TGTGCCAGCAGCCCCGGACAGGGGGGACCTCTCTATGGCTACACCTTC
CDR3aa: CASSPGQGGPLYGYTF

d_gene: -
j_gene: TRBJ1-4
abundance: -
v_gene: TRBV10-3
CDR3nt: TGTGCCATCAGTGGACAGGCCGGTGAAAAACTGTTTTTT
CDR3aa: CAISGQAGEKLFF

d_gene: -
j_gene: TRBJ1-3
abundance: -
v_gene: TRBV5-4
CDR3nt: TGTGCCAGCAGCCACCGCTCTGGAAACACCATATATTTT
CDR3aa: CASSHRSGNTIYF

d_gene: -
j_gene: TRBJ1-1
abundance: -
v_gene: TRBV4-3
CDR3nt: TGCGCCAGCAGCCAAGATCTCCCGGGTCGGCACACTGAAGCTTTCTTT
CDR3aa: CASSQDLPGRHTEAFF

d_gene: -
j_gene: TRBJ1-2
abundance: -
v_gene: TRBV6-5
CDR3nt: TGTGCCAGCAGTTACTCCCGCCGGTTTGTGGATGGCTACACCTTC
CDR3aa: CASSYSRRFVDGYTF

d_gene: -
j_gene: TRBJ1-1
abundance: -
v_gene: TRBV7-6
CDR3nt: TGTGCCAGCAGCTTACCCGGCATGAACACTGAAGCTTTCTTT
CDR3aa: CASSLPGMNTEAFF

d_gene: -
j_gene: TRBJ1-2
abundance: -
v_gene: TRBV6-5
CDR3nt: TGTGCCAGCACTCCAAACGGCGTACAGAGATATGGCTACACCTTC
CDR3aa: CASTPNGVQRYGYTF

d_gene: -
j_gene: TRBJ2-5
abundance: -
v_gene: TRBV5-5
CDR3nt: TGTGCCAGCAGCTTGTTCCAGGCCCTGCTTGAGAGAGACCAGTACTTC
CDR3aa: CASSLFQALLERDQYF

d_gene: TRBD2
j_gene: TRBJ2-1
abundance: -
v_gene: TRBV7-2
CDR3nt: TGTGCCAGCAGCTCTCTAGCGGGAGGGGCCTTCTCCTACAATGAGCAGTTCTTC
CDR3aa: CASSSLAGGAFSYNEQFF

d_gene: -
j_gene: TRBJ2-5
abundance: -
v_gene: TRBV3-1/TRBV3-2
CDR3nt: TGTGCCAGCAGCCAAGAAGGCGCAGCCCATAGTAGGACCCAGTACTTC
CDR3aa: CASSQEGAAHSRTQYF

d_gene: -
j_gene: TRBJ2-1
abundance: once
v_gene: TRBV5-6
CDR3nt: TGTGCCAGCAGTCAGCGCTACAATGAGCAGTTCTTC
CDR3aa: CASSQRYNEQFF

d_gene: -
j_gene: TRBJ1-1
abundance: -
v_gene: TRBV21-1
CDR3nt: TGTGCCAGCAGCAAAGAAGGCGCCAGGGGGGCCGGCACTGAAGCTTTCTTT
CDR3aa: CASSKEGARGAGTEAFF

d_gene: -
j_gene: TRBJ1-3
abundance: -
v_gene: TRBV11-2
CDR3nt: TGTGCCAGCAGCTTAGATCGAGGGGACACGCTCCTTTTT
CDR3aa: CASSLDRGDTLLF

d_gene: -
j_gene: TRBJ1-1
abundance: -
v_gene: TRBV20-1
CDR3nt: TGCAGTGCTAGATTTTGGACTGAAGCTTTCTTT
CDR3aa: CSARFWTEAFF

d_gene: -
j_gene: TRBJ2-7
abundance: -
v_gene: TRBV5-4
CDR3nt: TGTGCCAGCAGCTTGCGGGGCCTACCCTACGAGCAGTACTTC
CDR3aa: CASSLRGLPYEQYF

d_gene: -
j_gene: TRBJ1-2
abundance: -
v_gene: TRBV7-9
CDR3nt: TGTGCCAGCAGCTTACAAAGGGTCTCTAACTATGGCTACACCTTC
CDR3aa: CASSLQRVSNYGYTF

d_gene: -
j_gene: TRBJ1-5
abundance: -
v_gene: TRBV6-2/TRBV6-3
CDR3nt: TGTGCCAGCAGTTACTCGATCTTTAATCAGCCCCAGCATTTT
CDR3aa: CASSYSIFNQPQHF

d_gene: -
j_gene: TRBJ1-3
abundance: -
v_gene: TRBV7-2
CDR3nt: TGTGCCAGCAGCTTAGCGGGGGGCAACTCTGGAAACACCATATATTTT
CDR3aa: CASSLAGGNSGNTIYF

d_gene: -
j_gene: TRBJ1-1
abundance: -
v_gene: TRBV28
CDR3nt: TGTGCCACCTTGCAAGTGCAGTGGGGTGAAGCTTTCTTT
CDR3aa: CATLQVQWGEAFF

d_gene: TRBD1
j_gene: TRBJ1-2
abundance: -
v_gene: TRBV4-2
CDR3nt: TGTGCCAGCAGCCAAGAACCCCCGGGACAGGGAAGCTATGGCTACACCTTC
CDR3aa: CASSQEPPGQGSYGYTF

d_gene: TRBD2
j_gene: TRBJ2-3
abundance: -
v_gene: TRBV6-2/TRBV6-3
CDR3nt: TGTGCCAGCAGCCTAGAGGGCGGGAGGGCAGATACGCAGTATTTT
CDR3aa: CASSLEGGRADTQYF

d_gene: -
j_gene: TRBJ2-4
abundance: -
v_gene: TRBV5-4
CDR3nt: TGTGCCAGCAGCCCAGGGGGGTCCAAAAACATTCAGTACTTC
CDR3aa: CASSPGGSKNIQYF

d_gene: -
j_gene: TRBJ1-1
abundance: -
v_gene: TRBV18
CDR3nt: TGTGCCAGCTCCTCACAGGGAGCTGAAGCTTTCTTT
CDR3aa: CASSSQGAEAFF

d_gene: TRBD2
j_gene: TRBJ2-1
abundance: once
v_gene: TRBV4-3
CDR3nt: TGCGCCAGCAGCCAAGAAGGGCGGGAGGGCCGCGAGCAGTTCTTC
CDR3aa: CASSQEGREGREQFF

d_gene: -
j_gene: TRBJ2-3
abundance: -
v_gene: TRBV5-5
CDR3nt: TGTGCCAGCAGCTTATTACCTTCTCCCGCAGATACGCAGTATTTT
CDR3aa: CASSLLPSPADTQYF

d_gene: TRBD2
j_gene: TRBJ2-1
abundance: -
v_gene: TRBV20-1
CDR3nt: TGCAGTGCTAGTTTGGCTAGCGGGAGGGCCAATGAGCAGTTCTTC
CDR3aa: CSASLASGRANEQFF

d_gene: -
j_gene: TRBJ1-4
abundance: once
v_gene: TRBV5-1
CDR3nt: TGCGCCAGCAGTGGGCAGGGAAATGAAAAACTGTTTTTT
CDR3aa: CASSGQGNEKLFF

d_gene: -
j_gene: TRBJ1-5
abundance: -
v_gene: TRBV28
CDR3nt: TGTGCCAGCAGTTTATCTCACAGGGCGTCTCAGCCCCAGCATTTT
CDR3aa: CASSLSHRASQPQHF

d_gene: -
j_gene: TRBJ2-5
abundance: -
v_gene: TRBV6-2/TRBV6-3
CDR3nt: TGTGCCAGCAGTCTGCTGGGGGGCTCGGGGGAGACCCAGTACTTC
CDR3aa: CASSLLGGSGETQYF

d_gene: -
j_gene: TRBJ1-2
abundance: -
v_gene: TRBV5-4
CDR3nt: TGTGCCAGCAGCTCCGGGCCAAACGGTTATGGCTACACCTTC
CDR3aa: CASSSGPNGYGYTF

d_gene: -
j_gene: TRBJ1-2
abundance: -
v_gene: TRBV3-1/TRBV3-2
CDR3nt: TGTGCCAGCAGGCCTCAATCAGCTAACTATGGCTACACCTTC
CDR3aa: CASRPQSANYGYTF

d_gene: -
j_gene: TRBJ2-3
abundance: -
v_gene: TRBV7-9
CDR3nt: TGTGCCAGCAGCCGCGTAGTGGGGCAAGATACGCAGTATTTT
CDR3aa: CASSRVVGQDTQYF

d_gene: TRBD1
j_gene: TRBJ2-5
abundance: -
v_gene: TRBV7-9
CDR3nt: TGTGCCAGCAGCCAACGACAGGGGGCGGGTAGGGTACCGGAGACCCAGTACTTC
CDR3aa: CASSQRQGAGRVPETQYF

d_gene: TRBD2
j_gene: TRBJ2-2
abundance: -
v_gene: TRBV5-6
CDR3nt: TGTGCCAGCAGGTTGTGGCTAGCGGGATATACCGGGGAGCTGTTTTTT
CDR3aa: CASRLWLAGYTGELFF

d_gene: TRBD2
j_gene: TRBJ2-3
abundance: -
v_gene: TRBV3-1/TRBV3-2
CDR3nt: TGTGCCACCCGAGGGGGACTAGCGGGCCCTCTCACAGATACGCAGTATTTT
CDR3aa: CATRGGLAGPLTDTQYF

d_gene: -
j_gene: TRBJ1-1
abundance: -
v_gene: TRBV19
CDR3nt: TGTGCCAGTAGTAAACGGGACACTGAAGCTTTCTTT
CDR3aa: CASSKRDTEAFF

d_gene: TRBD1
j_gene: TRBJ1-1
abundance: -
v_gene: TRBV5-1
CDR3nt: TGCGCCAGCAGCCTTCCCGGGACAGGGAACACTGAAGCTTTCTTT
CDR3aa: CASSLPGTGNTEAFF

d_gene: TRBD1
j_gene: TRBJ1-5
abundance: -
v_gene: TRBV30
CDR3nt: TGTGCCTGGAGTCGAACAGGGGGCAATCAGCCCCAGCATTTT
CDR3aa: CAWSRTGGNQPQHF

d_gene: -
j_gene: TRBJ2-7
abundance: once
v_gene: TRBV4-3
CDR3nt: TGCGCCAGCAGCTCACCCAGGGGGGGGAGCCTACCGCCCGAGCAGTACTTC
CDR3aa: CASSSPRGGSLPPEQYF

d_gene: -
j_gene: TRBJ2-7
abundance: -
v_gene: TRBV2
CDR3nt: TGTGCCAGCAGTGGGGGACCTCAGGGGTACTTC
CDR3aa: CASSGGPQGYF

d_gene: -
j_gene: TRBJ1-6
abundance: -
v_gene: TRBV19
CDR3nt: TGTGCCAGTAGTATAGATGTCGGGGGCTGGAATTCACCCCTCCACTTT
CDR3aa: CASSIDVGGWNSPLHF

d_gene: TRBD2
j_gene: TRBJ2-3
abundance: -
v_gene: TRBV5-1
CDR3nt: TGCGCCAGCAGCTTGGTACTAGCGGGGGGGCCCACAGATACGCAGTATTTT
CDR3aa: CASSLVLAGGPTDTQYF